These 9 T cell receptor beta chains were all obtained from the same sample, sequenced in a study of blood T cell repertoires in COVID-19. Some clones are missing from TCRdb's copy, which holds only in-frame ones; the method was immunoSEQ multiplex PCR. The sample lists about 160,000 clones; approximately 84% were seen once. Material for sequencing was peripheral blood. These receptors were obtained from a man between 35 and 55 years old who had recovered from COVID-19.

This clone has only one observation. J is TRBJ2-6 and V is TRBV6-6; D not resolved. CDR1 and CDR2 from the germline V gene are MNHNY and SVGAGI (reference sequence). CDR3 length: 17 residues. V was pared by 5 bases and J by 0 bases, with 14 bases between. CDR3 amino acids: CASSRVITYSGANVLTF. The CDR3 bases are TGTGCCAGCAGTCGGGTCATAACTTACTCTGGGGCCAACGTCCTGACTTTC.

V usage is TRBV9 and J usage is TRBJ2-5; 7 bases align to TRBD1. Germline V gene sequence: CDR1 SGDLS, CDR2 YYNGEE. With V trimmed by 2 bases and J by 3 bases, 1 base remained unmatched. There are 13 residues in the CDR3. CDR3 residues: CASSVGTEETQYF. The CDR3 DNA reads TGTGCCAGCAGCGTTGGGACAGAAGAGACCCAGTACTTC.

This chain uses TRBV5-6 with TRBJ1-5; perhaps TRBD1 as D (5 bases). V was cut by 2 bases and J by 0 bases, with 12 bases left in between. The CDR3 runs 16 residues. CDR1 is SGHDT, CDR2 YYEEEE, per germline. CDR3 nucleotide sequence: TGTGCCAGCAGCTTTACAGGTTTAAGTAGCAATCAGCCCCAGCATTTT. Translation: CASSFTGLSSNQPQHF.

This chain connects TRBV20-1 to TRBJ2-5, with D unresolved. There are 11 residues in the CDR3. The germline gives CDR1 DFQATT, CDR2 SNEGSKA (reference sequence). Deletions cut 5 bases from V and 7 bases from J, with 11 bases between. CDR3 amino acids: CSALRSGTQYF. DNA for the CDR3: TGCAGTGCTCTTAGATCTGGGACCCAGTACTTC.

This clone was counted once. J is TRBJ2-7 and V is TRBV7-9, with D perhaps TRBD2 (5 bases). V was pared by 5 bases and J by 5 bases, with 10 bases between. Looked up from germline, CDR1 is SEHNR and CDR2 is FQNEAQ (reference sequence). The CDR3 covers 12 residues. CDR3 in amino acids: CASSLTSDEQYF. The CDR3 bases are TGTGCCAGCAGCCTCACTAGTGACGAGCAGTACTTC. Together with reference TRBV7-9 and TRBJ2-7, the CDR3 gives the full variable domain: DTGVSQNPRHKITKRGQNVTFRCDPISEHNRLYWYRQTLGQGPEFLTYFQNEAQLEKSRLLSDRFSAERPKGSFSTLEIQRTEQGDSAMYLCASSLTSDEQYFGPGTRLTVT.

In its sample, this clone was seen once. The chain couples TRBV5-6 to TRBJ2-7; 10 nucleotides line up with TRBD1. Per the germline V gene, CDR1 is SGHDT and CDR2 is YYEEEE. Germline trimming cut 4 bases from V and 3 bases from J; bases unmatched to any gene: 4. The CDR3 length is 14 residues. The chain's CDR3 is CASSPGQGHYEQYF. The CDR3 DNA reads as TGTGCCAGCAGCCCGGGACAGGGGCACTACGAGCAGTACTTC.

The V gene is TRBV28, the J gene TRBJ1-2; D unresolved. The germline CDR1 and CDR2 sequences are MDHEN and SYDVKM. The CDR3 is made up of 12 amino acids. Between the trimmed V and J ends, which lost 7 bases and 7 bases, there was a span of 13 bases. The CDR3 coding sequence is TGTGCCAGCACGGGAGGGCAGTTTGGCTACACCTTC. It translates to CASTGGQFGYTF.

This clone was found once. V gene TRBV19 combines with J gene TRBJ2-7; 9 bases are shared with TRBD2. Germline assignment: CDR1 LNHDA and CDR2 SQIVND (reference sequence). The V segment lost 0 bases and the J segment 0 bases; nucleotides outside the gene matches: 12. The CDR3 runs 19 residues. The CDR3 DNA reads TGTGCCAGTAGTATAGATCTGGTTAGTAGCGGGAGATACTCCTACGAGCAGTACTTC. This codes for CASSIDLVSSGRYSYEQYF.

The V gene is TRBV19, the J gene TRBJ2-6; D ambiguous. CDR3 size: 15 residues. Trimming took 2 bases from V and 2 from J, leaving 7 bases between them. Germline V gene data show CDR1 as LNHDA and CDR2 as SQIVND (reference sequence). The CDR3 DNA sequence: TGTGCCAGTAGTATAATTGGAGCTGGGGCCAACGTCCTGACTTTC. Its translation is CASSIIGAGANVLTF.